Listed here are 10 T cell receptor beta chains from one sample, sequenced in a study of early T cells in non-severe SARS-CoV-2 infection. One entry per CDR3 protein results from TCRdb running MiXCR on the 5' RACE reads. The repertoire holds over 25,000 distinct CDR3 sequences, with around 7% as singletons. Sequencing used whole blood. These receptor sequences come from an adult who was a healthcare worker with PCR-confirmed SARS-CoV-2 infection or an uninfected control (not recorded which).

This clonotype came up many times. This chain uses TRBV24-1 with TRBJ2-7; D is perhaps TRBD1 (7 bases). Trimming pared 5 bases from V and 0 bases from J, leaving 13 bases between. The CDR3 has 15 residues. Germline V gene sequence: CDR1 KGHDR, CDR2 SFDVKD. In nucleotides, the CDR3 is TGTGCCACCAGTGGCGGGACAGCTTCCTCCTACGAGCAGTACTTC. Protein product: CATSGGTASSYEQYF.

This clonotype has at least ten counts. The rearrangement links TRBV29-1 to TRBJ2-1, with unresolved D. Trimming cost V 4 bases and J 8 bases, with 12 bases left between them. Germline V gene data show CDR1 as SQVTM and CDR2 as ANQGSEA. The CDR3 extends over 12 amino acids. The CDR3 spells CSVVTPFDEQFF. CDR3 nucleotides: TGCAGCGTTGTTACCCCCTTCGATGAGCAGTTCTTC.

The genes are TRBV12-3 or TRBV12-4 and TRBJ2-3; D perhaps matches TRBD1 (6 bases). V lost 6 bases and J lost 2, with 12 bases in between. There are 14 residues in the CDR3. CDR3 in amino acids: CASSRGSYTDTQYF. The CDR3 DNA reads TGTGCCAGCAGCAGGGGCTCCTACACAGATACGCAGTATTTT.

Ten or more counts support this clonotype. The chain combines TRBV2 with TRBJ1-2, with a weak D call TRBD1 (6 bases). This CDR3 spans 13 amino acids. The V and J ends lost 2 bases and 5 bases respectively, with 9 bases between them. The germline V gene has CDR1 SNHLY and CDR2 FYNNEI. The chain's CDR3 is CASSETGPYGYTF. The CDR3 nucleotides read TGTGCCAGCAGTGAAACAGGGCCTTATGGCTACACCTTC.

This clonotype was detected many times. This rearrangement joins TRBV4-1 to TRBJ1-5; D ambiguous. The germline V gene encodes CDR1 MGHRA and CDR2 YSYEKL. The length of the CDR3 is 17 residues. The ends were cut back, 1 base at V and 5 bases at J, with 18 bases in the middle. CDR3 protein: CASSQVGSWVGDQPQHF. CDR3 DNA: TGCGCCAGCAGCCAAGTGGGTTCTTGGGTCGGGGATCAGCCCCAGCATTTT.

The genes are TRBV3-1 and TRBJ2-2; no firm D call. Germline V gene lookup returns CDR1 LGHDT and CDR2 YNNKEL (reference sequence). Trimming took off 0 bases at V and 1 base at J, with 6 bases between the two ends. The CDR3 runs to 15 residues. The CDR3 sequence: CASSQDQRNTGELFF. CDR3 sequence (DNA): TGTGCCAGCAGCCAAGATCAAAGGAACACCGGGGAGCTGTTTTTT.

This clonotype showed up many times. The J gene is TRBJ2-1, the V gene TRBV4-2; D remains unclear. V dropped 0 bases and J dropped 8 bases, with 14 bases sitting between them. The CDR3 is 15 residues long. Germline V gene sequence: CDR1 LGHNA, CDR2 YNFKEQ. The CDR3 here is CASSQDLGQPYEQFF. The CDR3 DNA reads TGTGCCAGCAGCCAAGATCTTGGCCAACCCTATGAGCAGTTCTTC.

This clonotype was seen more than once but under ten times. The chain joins TRBV12-3 or TRBV12-4 to TRBJ2-3; TRBD1 matches 7 bases. The CDR3 length is 17 residues. The V segment lost 2 bases and the J segment 7 bases; nucleotides outside the gene matches: 15. CDR3 amino acids: CASSLSGPEGAKNTQYF. CDR3 nucleotide sequence: TGTGCCAGCAGTTTATCTGGCCCAGAGGGGGCAAAAAATACGCAGTATTTT.

This clonotype was detected ten times or more. This rearrangement joins TRBV29-1 to TRBJ2-7; D remains ambiguous. Germline V gives CDR1 SQVTM, CDR2 ANQGSEA. Deletions cut 0 bases from V and 5 bases from J, with 5 bases between. The CDR3 has 11 amino acids. CDR3 nucleotides: TGCAGCGTTGAAGATGCGGACGAGCAGTACTTC. Amino acid sequence: CSVEDADEQYF.

This clonotype was seen at least ten times. V is TRBV6-1 and J is TRBJ2-7; possible D gene TRBD2, 6 bases. Between the trimmed V and J ends, which lost 1 base and 2 bases, there was a span of 12 bases. The CDR3 extends over 15 amino acids. Germline-derived CDR1 and CDR2 are MNHNS and SASEGT. CDR3 amino acids: CASSEDAGPPYEQYF. CDR3 DNA: TGTGCCAGCAGTGAAGATGCGGGACCTCCCTACGAGCAGTACTTC.